The 26 T cell receptor beta chains given below trace back to one sample, sequenced in a study of T cells in localized non-small cell lung cancer. Clones were sequenced by immunoSEQ multiplex PCR, and TCRdb holds only the in-frame ones, with some missing. This sample yields over 55,000 clones, of which roughly nine tenths are seen a single time; under 2% belongs to the top ten. This sample comprised peripheral blood, obtained before any cancer treatment. All receptors derive from a woman between 40 and 69 years old with stage I lung adenocarcinoma.

V gene TRBV2 combines with J gene TRBJ2-5; the match to TRBD2 covers 13 bases. Germline loops: CDR1 SNHLY, CDR2 FYNNEI. The CDR3 covers 15 residues. V dropped 6 bases and J dropped 4; count of bases not matched to a gene: 5. CDR3 sequence reads: CASSPGLAGRETQYF. The CDR3 DNA follows: TGTGCCAGCAGCCCGGGACTAGCGGGGCGAGAGACCCAGTACTTC.

The chain has TRBV10-2 and TRBJ1-2; D call uncertain. Germline CDR1 WSHSY, CDR2 SAAADI. Trimming cost V 3 bases and J 8 bases, with 22 bases left between them. The CDR3 is made up of 16 amino acids. DNA of the CDR3: TGCGCCAGCAGTGAATATTTCGACCGAATTATGTCCGGCTACACCTTC. Its protein product is CASSEYFDRIMSGYTF.

The CDR3 loop is CASSPQRYNEQFF. The CDR3 nucleotides are TGTGCCAGCAGCCCGCAAAGGTACAATGAGCAGTTCTTC. The chain carries TRBV4-2 and TRBJ2-1; D gene uncertain. Germline CDR1 and CDR2: LGHNA and YNFKEQ. V lost 4 bases to trimming and J lost 4 bases, with 8 bases between them. This CDR3 is built from 13 residues.

The chain recombines TRBV15 with TRBJ2-7; 9 nucleotides line up with TRBD1. This CDR3 is 16 amino acids long. V was pared by 0 bases and J by 4 bases, with 7 bases of the junction left unmatched. Germline V gene lookup returns CDR1 LNHNV and CDR2 YYDKDF (reference sequence). CDR3 nucleotide sequence: TGTGCCACCAGCAGAGATCAGGACAGGGGACTTTACGAGCAGTACTTC. As protein: CATSRDQDRGLYEQYF.

CDR3: CASSIVGSLGPGELFF. DNA of the CDR3: TGTGCCAGTAGTATCGTGGGTAGCCTCGGGCCCGGGGAGCTGTTTTTT. This rearrangement joins TRBV19 to TRBJ2-2; D uncertain. Trimming cost V 3 bases and J 6 bases, with 17 bases left between them. Germline assignment: CDR1 LNHDA and CDR2 SQIVND (reference sequence). The CDR3 has 16 amino acids.

This clone was seen only once. The rearrangement joins TRBV5-4 to TRBJ1-3; 10 nucleotides agree with TRBD1. Trimming removed 3 bases from V and 0 bases from J; junction bases left unmatched: 15. CDR1 and CDR2 from the germline V gene are SGHNT and YYREEE (reference sequence). The CDR3 has 20 residues. The CDR3 here is CASSSGEPGQGPSSGNTIYF. CDR3 bases: TGTGCCAGCAGCTCGGGGGAACCGGGACAGGGGCCCTCCTCTGGAAACACCATATATTTT.

V and J are TRBV7-9 and TRBJ1-1; D is possibly TRBD1 (6 bases). The CDR3 loop spans 14 amino acids. V lost 5 bases to trimming and J lost 1 base, with 11 bases between them. Germline CDR1 reads SEHNR; CDR2 reads FQNEAQ (reference sequence). The CDR3 loop is CASSTDRWNTEAFF. The CDR3 nucleotides are TGTGCCAGCAGCACCGACAGGTGGAACACTGAAGCTTTCTTT.

V gene TRBV7-9 combines with J gene TRBJ2-7, with 9 bases identical to TRBD2. CDR3 length equals 15 residues. Germline V CDR1 and CDR2: SEHNR, FQNEAQ (reference sequence). The ends lost 5 bases at V and 2 bases at J; junction bases unmatched: 7. CDR3 nucleotide sequence: TGTGCCAGCAGCCAAGATGCTAGCGGGGCCTACGAGCAGTACTTC. It yields the protein CASSQDASGAYEQYF.

The J gene is TRBJ2-1, the V gene TRBV19, with 10 nucleotides matching TRBD2. Trimming took 3 bases from V and 5 from J; bases not matched to a gene: 7. CDR1 and CDR2 (germline): LNHDA, SQIVND (reference sequence). The length of the CDR3 is 16 residues. The DNA of the CDR3 is TGTGCCAGTAGTATGGTGTCTAGCGGGAGAAACAATGAGCAGTTCTTC. This sequence encodes CASSMVSSGRNNEQFF.

The count of this clone is one. J is TRBJ1-1 and V is TRBV28; perhaps TRBD1 as D (5 bases). CDR1 and CDR2 from the germline V gene are MDHEN and SYDVKM. V lost 5 bases, J lost 1 base, and 14 bases lay in between. The length of the CDR3 is 15 residues. The CDR3 DNA reads as TGTGCCAGCAGTGCCCGGGACTGGGGGAACACTGAAGCTTTCTTT. Amino acids: CASSARDWGNTEAFF.

V and J are TRBV18 and TRBJ2-7; D is unresolved. CDR3 size: 12 residues. The germline gives CDR1 KGHSH, CDR2 LQKENI. Trimming removed 6 bases at V and 0 bases at J, with 6 bases between. Here the CDR3 DNA reads TGTGCCAGCTCGTCCAGCTCCTACGAGCAGTACTTC. Residues: CASSSSSYEQYF. Drawing the rest from reference TRBV18 and TRBJ2-7, the complete variable domain is NAGVMQNPRHLVRRRGQEARLRCSPMKGHSHVYWYRQLPEEGLKFMVYLQKENIIDESGMPKERFSAEFPKEGPSILRIQQVVRGDSAAYFCASSSSSYEQYFGPGTRLTVT.

The V call is TRBV27, the J call TRBJ2-7; TRBD2 agrees at 10 bases. The CDR3 is made up of 14 amino acids. Germline CDR1 is MNHEY and CDR2 is SMNVEV (reference sequence). Trimming removed 8 bases from V and 0 bases from J; junction bases left unmatched: 4. CDR3 sequence (DNA): TGTGCCAGCGGCGGGACTAGCGCCTCCTACGAGCAGTACTTC. It specifies CASGGTSASYEQYF.

This chain uses TRBV10-2 with TRBJ2-1; tentative D call: TRBD2 (6 bases). Germline V gene sequence: CDR1 WSHSY, CDR2 SAAADI. Trimming shortened V by 3 bases and J by 4 bases, and 10 bases separated the two germline ends. This CDR3 has 14 residues. The CDR3 is CASSDGGNYNEQFF. The CDR3, as DNA: TGCGCCAGCAGTGACGGCGGGAATTACAATGAGCAGTTCTTC.

V usage is TRBV13 and J usage is TRBJ2-7; D is uncertain. CDR3 length equals 13 residues. V lost 2 bases and J 8 bases, leaving 13 bases between the germline ends. Germline V gene data show CDR1 as PRHDT and CDR2 as FYEKMQ (reference sequence). The CDR3 here is CASSLSPLAQQYF. The CDR3 DNA follows: TGTGCCAGCAGCTTAAGTCCTCTCGCTCAGCAGTACTTC.

Only one count was recorded for this clone. The chain is built from TRBV7-3 and TRBJ1-1; no clear D gene. With 4 bases removed from V and 4 bases from J, the gap between germline ends came to 13 bases. The CDR3 is 14 residues long. CDR1 and CDR2 from the germline V gene are SGHTA and FQGTGA. CDR3: CASSSNSVRTEAFF. The CDR3 bases are TGTGCCAGCAGCTCCAACTCGGTACGCACTGAAGCTTTCTTT.

J is TRBJ2-5 and V is TRBV29-1, with D tentatively TRBD1 (6 bases). This CDR3 is 13 amino acids long. CDR1 is SQVTM, CDR2 ANQGSEA, per germline. The V end lost 8 bases, the J end lost 1 base, and 14 bases lay between the germline ends. CDR3 residues: CSPRDISQETQYF. The CDR3, as DNA: TGCAGCCCAAGGGACATATCCCAAGAGACCCAGTACTTC.

The chain is built from TRBV6-5 and TRBJ1-2, with D unclear. CDR1 MNHEY and CDR2 SVGAGI come from the germline V gene. CDR3 length: 10 amino acids. The CDR3 spells CAGLYYGYTF. DNA of the CDR3: TGTGCAGGGCTTTACTATGGCTACACCTTC.

The chain combines TRBV5-1 with TRBJ1-6; D unresolved. Trimming shortened V by 5 bases and J by 9 bases, and 18 bases separated the two germline ends. The CDR3 is made up of 15 amino acids. From germline, CDR1 is SGHRS and CDR2 YFSETQ. CDR3 amino acids: CASSSTSGLGSPLHF. CDR3 sequence (DNA): TGCGCCAGCAGTTCGACTTCGGGTCTTGGTTCACCCCTCCACTTT.

The chain recombines TRBV2 with TRBJ2-5, with D possibly being TRBD1 or TRBD2 (5 bases each). V was trimmed by 7 bases and J by 3 bases, leaving 15 bases between them. This CDR3 spans 14 amino acids. Germline CDR1 and CDR2: SNHLY and FYNNEI. The CDR3 loop is CASTYLTAEETQYF. CDR3 sequence (DNA): TGTGCCAGCACCTACCTGACAGCGGAAGAGACCCAGTACTTC.

The chain uses TRBV7-2 and TRBJ2-1, with TRBD2 matching over 10 bases. This CDR3 is 13 amino acids long. CDR1 and CDR2 from the germline V gene are SGHTA and FQGNSA. V was clipped by 5 bases and J by 7 bases; unmatched bases: 2. CDR3 sequence reads: CASSLGLANEQFF. The DNA for the CDR3 is TGTGCCAGCAGCCTGGGACTAGCGAATGAGCAGTTCTTC.

In this sample, this clone turned up a few times. This sequence joins TRBV5-1 and TRBJ2-2; 7 bases fit TRBD1. The germline gives CDR1 SGHRS, CDR2 YFSETQ. The CDR3 loop spans 14 amino acids. Trimming took 3 bases from V and 7 from J; bases not matched to a gene: 6. DNA for the CDR3: TGCGCCAGCAGCTCCGGGACAGAGAACGGGGAGCTGTTTTTT. Translating it yields CASSSGTENGELFF.

The V and J genes are TRBV21-1 and TRBJ2-7; the table's TRBD1 call for D was not verified on the DNA. TRBV21-1 is reported as a pseudogene. CDR3 size: 14 residues. This CDR3 reads CASSVRDRAYEQYF. DNA for the CDR3: TGTGCCAGCAGCGTCCGGGACAGGGCATACGAGCAGTACTTC.

V usage is TRBV19 and J usage is TRBJ2-7, with 12 bases fitting TRBD1. Germline V gene lookup returns CDR1 LNHDA and CDR2 SQIVND (reference sequence). Trimming took 3 bases from V and 5 from J; bases not matched to a gene: 2. The CDR3 is 14 amino acids. The CDR3 coding sequence is TGTGCCAGTAGTATGGGACAGGGGGCGAACGAGCAGTACTTC. Translating it yields CASSMGQGANEQYF.

The gene calls are TRBV5-5 and TRBJ2-7; 10 bases agree with TRBD2. The CDR3 sequence is 16 residues long. Germline CDR1 is SGHKS and CDR2 is YYEKEE (reference sequence). J lost 4 bases, V lost 1 base, and 8 bases had no gene match. DNA of the CDR3: TGTGCCAGCAGCTTGTCCCTAGCGGGGGACCTATACGAGCAGTACTTC. Protein product: CASSLSLAGDLYEQYF.

The chain combines TRBV2 with TRBJ2-5, with 7 nucleotides matching TRBD1. The CDR3 extends over 12 amino acids. Per germline, CDR1 SNHLY and CDR2 FYNNEI. The ends lost 9 bases at V and 4 bases at J; junction bases unmatched: 5. DNA for the CDR3: TGTGCCAGTCGGGACAGACCAGAGACCCAGTACTTC. It encodes CASRDRPETQYF. Combining the CDR3 with reference TRBV2 and TRBJ2-5 gives the whole variable domain EPEVTQTPSHQVTQMGQEVILRCVPISNHLYFYWYRQILGQKVEFLVSFYNNEISEKSEIFDDQFSVERPDGSNFTLKIRSTKLEDSAMYFCASRDRPETQYFGPGTRLLVL.

The chain employs TRBV18 and TRBJ1-2; 8 nucleotides align to TRBD1. Germline V gene lookup returns CDR1 KGHSH and CDR2 LQKENI. The CDR3 has 15 residues. J gave up 4 bases and V 3 bases, and 7 bases lay outside the gene matches. The CDR3 sequence is CASSPSRTGSYGYTF. CDR3 nucleotides: TGTGCCAGCTCACCTTCCAGGACAGGGTCCTATGGCTACACCTTC.